These 9 T cell receptor beta chains share one sample of origin, sequenced in a study of identical twins. Each CDR3 protein gets one entry after TCRdb re-called the 5' RACE reads with MiXCR. Of about 250,000 distinct CDR3 sequences in the sample, more than 13% were seen once. The sample comprised memory (CD45RO+) T cells sorted from blood. These receptors came from a woman aged 18-29 years in good health.

The rearrangement joins TRBV2 to TRBJ2-1, with 8 bases fitting TRBD2. J lost 10 bases, V lost 4 bases, and 3 bases had no gene match. Per germline, CDR1 SNHLY and CDR2 FYNNEI. CDR3 size: 12 residues. This CDR3 is CASSASSGEQFF. As DNA, the CDR3 is TGTGCCAGCAGTGCCTCTAGCGGGGAGCAGTTCTTC. Supplemented by reference TRBV2 and TRBJ2-1, the full variable domain reads EPEVTQTPSHQVTQMGQEVILRCVPISNHLYFYWYRQILGQKVEFLVSFYNNEISEKSEIFDDQFSVERPDGSNFTLKIRSTKLEDSAMYFCASSASSGEQFFGPGTRLTVL.

This clonotype was observed a handful of times. This chain links TRBV3-1 with TRBJ2-4, with 8 bases fitting TRBD2. The CDR3 covers 13 residues. Trimming removed 1 base from V and 12 bases from J; junction bases left unmatched: 5. Germline-derived CDR1 and CDR2 are LGHDT and YNNKEL (reference sequence). The CDR3 DNA reads as TGTGCCAGCAGCCAAGCGGGGGGGGGTCCTCAGTACTTC. Amino acids: CASSQAGGGPQYF. The entire variable domain, with the rest obtained from reference TRBV3-1 and TRBJ2-4, is as follows: DTAVSQTPKYLVTQMGNDKSIKCEQNLGHDTMYWYKQDSKKFLKIMFSYNNKELIINETVPNRFSPKSPDKAHLNLHINSLELGDSAVYFCASSQAGGGPQYFGAGTRLSVL.

The chain links TRBV20-1 to TRBJ1-1; D unresolved. V was clipped by 3 bases and J by 8 bases, with 10 bases between them. Looked up from germline, CDR1 is DFQATT and CDR2 is SNEGSKA (reference sequence). The CDR3 is 11 residues long. As DNA, the CDR3 is TGCAGTGCTAGTAGGTCGGCCGAAGCTTTCTTT. Translation: CSASRSAEAFF.

The chain couples TRBV5-1 to TRBJ1-2, with D perhaps TRBD1 (6 bases). V was clipped by 4 bases and J by 5 bases, with 18 bases between them. CDR3 length: 15 residues. Germline V gene lookup returns CDR1 SGHRS and CDR2 YFSETQ. In nucleotides, the CDR3 is TGCGCCAGCAGCCCCGGCAGGGGAGTGGGTTATGGCTACACCTTC. Translation: CASSPGRGVGYGYTF.

This clonotype has a handful of counts. The V and J genes are TRBV20-1 and TRBJ2-1; a possible D gene is TRBD2 (6 bases). Per the germline V gene, CDR1 is DFQATT and CDR2 is SNEGSKA (reference sequence). The CDR3 runs to 13 residues. The V and J ends lost 4 bases and 10 bases respectively, with 17 bases between them. The CDR3 spells CSATGFTAGEQFF. Written as DNA, the CDR3 is TGCAGTGCTACGGGATTCACGGCGGGGGAGCAGTTCTTC.

This clonotype has only a few counts. This chain links TRBV9 with TRBJ2-5, with a tentative D call TRBD2 (6 bases). The CDR3 spans 16 residues. CDR1 is SGDLS and CDR2 is YYNGEE in the germline V gene. The V gene lost 3 bases and the J gene lost 1 base, with 16 bases spanning the gap. The CDR3 DNA reads as TGTGCCAGCAGCGCCGGGCGGGGCTCAGGCCAAGAGACCCAGTACTTC. Translating it yields CASSAGRGSGQETQYF.

This chain joins TRBV20-1 and TRBJ2-7; TRBD2 matches 9 bases. The CDR3 has 13 residues. Germline CDR1 and CDR2: DFQATT and SNEGSKA (reference sequence). V dropped 6 bases and J dropped 12; count of bases not matched to a gene: 15. The CDR3, as DNA: TGCAGTGCCACACTAGCGGGTGCACCGATAAGGTACTTC. This codes for CSATLAGAPIRYF.

This rearrangement joins TRBV5-5 to TRBJ2-7; no firm D call. The CDR3 runs 12 residues. V gave up 2 bases and J gave up 7 bases, with 10 bases separating them. Germline assignment: CDR1 SGHKS and CDR2 YYEKEE (reference sequence). In DNA, the CDR3 is TGTGCCAGCAGCTTACACTTTCTGGAGCAGTACTTC. As protein: CASSLHFLEQYF.

The CDR3 is CASSLGPASTDTQYF. DNA for the CDR3: TGCGCCAGCAGCTTGGGGCCGGCAAGCACAGATACGCAGTATTTT. The J gene is TRBJ2-3, the V gene TRBV5-1; no clear D gene. The CDR3 length is 15 residues. The germline gives CDR1 SGHRS, CDR2 YFSETQ. Trimming cost V 0 bases and J 0 bases, with 8 bases left between them.